Shown below are 32 T cell receptor beta chains from a single sample sequenced in a study of blood T cells in healthy people across ages. The use of a sample-barcoded 5' primer and a J-beta primer mix characterized a second PCR of roughly 7 to 12 cycles. TCRdb processed the 5' RACE reads anew with MiXCR; each CDR3 protein has one entry. There are approximately 1,700,000 distinct CDR3 sequences in the sample; approximately 40% occur only once, and 20% to 25% lies in the top ten. Sequenced: blood. These receptors were collected from a human donor in good health.

The chain has TRBV7-2 and TRBJ2-7; D is perhaps TRBD2 (6 bases). There are 15 residues in the CDR3. The V and J ends lost 0 bases and 1 base respectively, with 10 bases between them. CDR1 is SGHTA and CDR2 is FQGNSA in the germline V gene. CDR3 sequence reads: CASSLANGRSYEQYF. The DNA of the CDR3 is TGTGCCAGCAGCTTAGCTAATGGGAGGTCCTACGAGCAGTACTTC.

This clonotype was observed once. The junction and the germline gene differ at one end; a read error may be behind it. This chain joins TRBV29-1 and TRBJ1-3; possibly TRBD1 for D (5 bases). This CDR3 spans 15 amino acids. The germline V gene has CDR1 SQVTM and CDR2 ANQGSEA. CDR3 sequence reads: CSVGSGEAPGNTIYF. CDR3 in DNA: TGCAGTGTTGGATCGGGGGAAGCACCGGGAAACACCATATATTTT. Supplemented by reference TRBV29-1 and TRBJ1-3, the full variable domain reads SAVISQKPSRDICQRGTSLTIQCQVDSQVTMMFWYRQQPGQSLTLIATANQGSEATYESGFVIDKFPISRPNLTFSTLTVSNMSPEDSSIYLCSVGSGEAPGNTIYFGEGSWLTVV.

Remarks on this clonotype: A much larger clone sits a single nucleotide away, making a read error possible. CDR3 DNA: TGCAGTGCTAGGGGGCAGGGGGAGACCCAGGACTTC. Amino acid sequence: CSARGQGETQDF. The chain combines TRBV20-1 with TRBJ2-5; 7 bases map to TRBD1. The CDR3 has 12 residues. In germline, CDR1 is DFQATT, CDR2 SNEGSKA (reference sequence).

The V call is TRBV5-1, the J call TRBJ2-1, with a tentative D call TRBD2 (7 bases). The V end was cut by 4 bases, the J end by 8 bases, with 13 bases between. CDR1 SGHRS and CDR2 YFSETQ come from the germline V gene. The CDR3 is made up of 13 amino acids. CDR3 loop: CASSRGGGDEQFF. In DNA form, the CDR3 reads TGCGCCAGCAGCCGCGGCGGGGGCGATGAGCAGTTCTTC.

Relative to its sample, this clonotype is medium-sized. This chain joins TRBV25-1 and TRBJ2-3; 10 bases map to TRBD2. This CDR3 contains 14 residues. Germline V gives CDR1 MGHDK, CDR2 SYGVNS. Trimming removed 8 bases from V and 4 bases from J; junction bases left unmatched: 6. CDR3: CASAGTSDADTQYF. CDR3 nucleotide sequence: TGTGCCAGCGCCGGGACTAGCGACGCAGATACGCAGTATTTT.

The V gene is TRBV9, the J gene TRBJ2-5; D unclear. CDR3 length: 12 amino acids. Trimming left V 5 bases short and J 2 bases short, with 7 bases between. Germline V gene data show CDR1 as SGDLS and CDR2 as YYNGEE. The CDR3 loop reads CASSVAQETQYF. CDR3 in DNA: TGTGCCAGCAGTGTGGCTCAAGAGACCCAGTACTTC.

The J gene is TRBJ1-5, the V gene TRBV6-1; 9 nucleotides line up with TRBD1. The J segment lost 6 bases and the V segment lost 9 bases, leaving 6 bases of the junction unmatched. The germline V gene has CDR1 MNHNS and CDR2 SASEGT. The CDR3 covers 13 residues. CDR3 in amino acids: CASNRGRVQPQHF. The CDR3 DNA follows: TGTGCCAGTAACAGGGGGCGAGTTCAGCCCCAGCATTTT.

The CDR3: CASSQGQGLPAFF. CDR3 coding DNA: TGTGCCAGCAGCCAGGGACAGGGGTTACCGGCTTTCTTT. The J gene is TRBJ1-1, the V gene TRBV13; 10 bases are a match to TRBD1. Germline trimming cut 5 bases from V and 11 bases from J; bases unmatched to any gene: 8. Germline-derived CDR1 and CDR2 are PRHDT and FYEKMQ (reference sequence). The CDR3 totals 13 residues.

A few counts support this clonotype. The V call is TRBV24-1, the J call TRBJ1-2, with 7 bases lining up with TRBD1. Germline trimming cut 4 bases from V and 6 bases from J; bases unmatched to any gene: 7. Germline-derived CDR1 and CDR2 are KGHDR and SFDVKD. The CDR3 sequence is 14 residues long. The CDR3 spells CATSEGQGVHGYTF. CDR3 bases: TGTGCCACCAGTGAGGGTCAGGGGGTCCATGGCTACACCTTC.

The rearrangement links TRBV7-9 to TRBJ1-2; TRBD1 aligns across 10 bases. After removal of 1 base from V and 7 bases from J, the junction contained 0 bases not matched to a gene. Looked up from germline, CDR1 is SEHNR and CDR2 is FQNEAQ (reference sequence). The CDR3 extends over 13 amino acids. The CDR3 nucleotides read TGTGCCAGCAGCTTAGGGGACAGGGGTGGCTACACCTTC. As protein: CASSLGDRGGYTF.

This chain joins TRBV6-5 and TRBJ2-6; the D is unclear. Germline-derived CDR1 and CDR2 are MNHEY and SVGAGI. The V gene lost 7 bases and the J gene lost 4 bases, with 14 bases spanning the gap. The CDR3 sequence is 15 residues long. The CDR3 nucleotides read TGTGCCAGCATGAGTCCAAGGAGAGGGGCCAACGTCCTGACTTTC. Encoded protein: CASMSPRRGANVLTF.

The chain employs TRBV2 and TRBJ2-6; D is unclear. The CDR3 spans 15 residues. Deletions cut 1 base from V and 1 base from J, with 5 bases between. CDR1 and CDR2 from the germline V gene are SNHLY and FYNNEI. CDR3 coding DNA: TGTGCCAGCAGTGAAGAAGAATCTGGGGCCAACGTCCTGACTTTC. This encodes CASSEEESGANVLTF.

CDR3 DNA sequence: TGTGCCAGCAGCGCGGGAGTAGGGAACACTGAAGCTTTCTTT. Translation: CASSAGVGNTEAFF. The chain combines TRBV9 with TRBJ1-1; unclear D gene. The CDR3 is 14 residues long. V was trimmed by 3 bases and J by 1 base, leaving 10 bases between them. CDR1 is SGDLS and CDR2 is YYNGEE in the germline V gene.

J is TRBJ1-4 and V is TRBV14; possibly TRBD1 for D (6 bases). Germline CDR1 reads SGHDN; CDR2 reads FVKESK. Deletions cut 6 bases from V and 0 bases from J, with 14 bases between. This CDR3 is 16 amino acids long. The CDR3 region is CASSPIRTATNEKLFF. CDR3 nucleotides: TGTGCCAGCAGTCCAATTCGGACAGCAACTAATGAAAAACTGTTTTTT.

A note on this clonotype: This may come from a read error, since a much larger clone is one base off. J is TRBJ2-5 and V is TRBV9; the match to TRBD2 covers 8 bases. Unmatched junction bases numbered 12, after V lost 0 bases and J lost 11 bases. CDR3 length equals 15 residues. Germline values: CDR1 SGDLS, CDR2 YYNGEE. Written as DNA, the CDR3 is TGTGCCAGCAGCGTAGGCGGGGGGCGCGAAAAGGAGCAGTACTTC. It specifies CASSVGGGREKEQYF.

The chain carries TRBV4-1 and TRBJ2-7; 10 bases match TRBD1. The CDR3 runs 17 residues. After removal of 3 bases from V and 0 bases from J, the junction contained 8 bases not matched to a gene. The germline gives CDR1 MGHRA, CDR2 YSYEKL. CDR3 bases: TGCGCCAGCAGCCATATCTCCGGGACAGGGGCCTCCTACGAGCAGTACTTC. Translation: CASSHISGTGASYEQYF.

In its sample, this clonotype was seen a few times. This sequence joins TRBV6-1 and TRBJ1-4; D gene uncertain. This CDR3 comprises 15 residues. CDR1 is MNHNS and CDR2 is SASEGT in the germline V gene. V lost 3 bases and J lost 4, with 12 bases in between. CDR3 in DNA: TGTGCCAGCAGTGAGAGCCTCCTTAATAATGAAAAACTGTTTTTT. Protein sequence: CASSESLLNNEKLFF.

This clonotype was observed a handful of times. This sequence joins TRBV7-3 and TRBJ2-1; 8 nucleotides agree with TRBD2. V lost 5 bases, J lost 6 bases, and 9 bases stayed unmatched. Germline CDR1 reads SGHTA; CDR2 reads FQGTGA. The CDR3 is 15 amino acids. CDR3 residues: CASSTGGGRANEQFF. In nucleotides, the CDR3 is TGTGCCAGCAGCACAGGCGGGGGGCGGGCCAATGAGCAGTTCTTC.

This clonotype came up a few times. V usage is TRBV5-1 and J usage is TRBJ1-1; no firm D call. The CDR3 is made up of 16 amino acids. Deletions cut 2 bases from V and 4 bases from J, with 18 bases between. Germline CDR1 SGHRS, CDR2 YFSETQ. The CDR3 loop is CASSFTGLPPSTEAFF. The CDR3 DNA is TGCGCCAGCAGCTTCACCGGCCTCCCCCCGAGCACTGAAGCTTTCTTT.

There are a few counts of this clonotype. A junction boundary mismatches the germline segment, possibly from a read error. The rearrangement joins TRBV4-3 to TRBJ1-2, with D maybe TRBD1 (5 bases). Germline loops: CDR1 LGHNA, CDR2 YSLEER. This CDR3 region has 16 residues. The CDR3 DNA is TGCGCCAGCAACCAAGATCTCCCCCCAGGGAATCTTGGCTACACCTTC. This sequence encodes CASNQDLPPGNLGYTF.

V is TRBV6-6 and J is TRBJ1-5; D is uncertain. CDR1 is MNHNY and CDR2 is SVGAGI in the germline V gene (reference sequence). Trimming pared 6 bases from V and 7 bases from J, leaving 13 bases between. This CDR3 comprises 13 residues. The CDR3 DNA is TGTGCCAGCAGCACGGGCTGGGAACAGCCCCAGCATTTT. Protein: CASSTGWEQPQHF.

This rearrangement joins TRBV6-5 to TRBJ1-1; D gene unclear. CDR3 length equals 15 residues. From germline, CDR1 is MNHEY and CDR2 SVGAGI. The V end was cut by 4 bases, the J end by 3 bases, with 15 bases between. CDR3 in amino acids: CASSFLPGDYTEAFF. The CDR3 DNA reads TGTGCCAGCAGTTTCCTCCCTGGGGATTACACTGAAGCTTTCTTT.

The V gene is TRBV12-3 or TRBV12-4, the J gene TRBJ2-7; D remains ambiguous. The CDR3 sequence is 16 residues long. Trimming took off 2 bases at V and 3 bases at J, with 17 bases between the two ends. CDR3 coding DNA: TGTGCCAGCAGTTTATCCGACCGCCCCTTTAGCTACGAGCAGTACTTC. Protein sequence: CASSLSDRPFSYEQYF.

The J gene is TRBJ2-3, the V gene TRBV7-2; 8 bases are a match to TRBD1. The CDR3 totals 17 residues. Germline assignment: CDR1 SGHTA and CDR2 FQGNSA. The V gene end was trimmed by 5 bases and the J gene end by 3 bases; junction bases not matched to a gene: 13. CDR3 nucleotide sequence: TGTGCCAGCAGCGTCCGCGGCAGGGGGCTTCCTACAGATACGCAGTATTTT. Translating gives CASSVRGRGLPTDTQYF.

The CDR3 loop is CASSLMGDSSAFLQHF. CDR3 DNA: TGTGCCAGCAGTCTCATGGGAGACAGCTCGGCTTTTCTCCAGCATTTT. V and J are TRBV28 and TRBJ1-5, with D possibly matching TRBD1 (5 bases). The CDR3 totals 16 residues. V lost 5 bases and J lost 12, with 26 bases in between. Germline lookup yields CDR1 MDHEN and CDR2 SYDVKM. Complete variable domain (other parts from reference TRBV28 and TRBJ1-5): DVKVTQSSRYLVKRTGEKVFLECVQDMDHENMFWYRQDPGLGLRLIYFSYDVKMKEKGDIPEGYSVSREKKERFSLILESASTNQTSMYLCASSLMGDSSAFLQHFGDGTRLSIL.

The chain joins TRBV4-1 to TRBJ2-1; 15 bases line up with TRBD2. Germline V gene data show CDR1 as MGHRA and CDR2 as YSYEKL. V shed 5 bases, J shed 9 bases, and the junction held 8 bases outside the gene matches. The CDR3 length is 16 residues. CDR3 in amino acids: CASSTGTSGGWFEQFF. The CDR3 bases are TGCGCCAGCAGCACGGGGACTAGCGGGGGGTGGTTTGAGCAGTTCTTC.

V usage is TRBV7-3 and J usage is TRBJ2-3, with D possibly being TRBD1 or TRBD2 (5 bases each). Germline V gives CDR1 SGHTA, CDR2 FQGTGA. The CDR3 spans 12 residues. V was shortened by 5 bases and J by 11 bases, with 14 bases between the two germline ends. This CDR3 is CASSTSTGGQYF. CDR3 in DNA: TGTGCCAGCAGCACGTCAACTGGGGGGCAGTATTTT.

This clonotype has a handful of counts. The rearrangement links TRBV12-3 or TRBV12-4 to TRBJ1-1; D gene unclear. Trimming shortened V by 2 bases and J by 3 bases, and 10 bases separated the two germline ends. CDR3 length: 14 amino acids. CDR3 residues: CASSLSVMDTEAFF. For the CDR3, the DNA is TGTGCCAGCAGTTTAAGCGTAATGGACACTGAAGCTTTCTTT.

V and J are TRBV5-1 and TRBJ2-1; weak D call: TRBD1 (5 bases). Germline assignment: CDR1 SGHRS and CDR2 YFSETQ. Trimming cost V 3 bases and J 8 bases, with 18 bases left between them. This CDR3 is 15 amino acids long. In DNA, the CDR3 is TGCGCCAGCAGCTGGATCACAGGAAAGTGCGATGAGCAGTTCTTC. Protein: CASSWITGKCDEQFF.

In this sample, this clonotype turned up a few times. The V and J genes are TRBV4-2 and TRBJ2-3; D gene uncertain. The CDR3 has 14 amino acids. CDR1 is LGHNA and CDR2 is YNFKEQ in the germline V gene. Trimming cost V 1 base and J 4 bases, with 9 bases left between them. DNA of the CDR3: TGTGCCAGCAGCCAAGTAGATATTGCAGATACGCAGTATTTT. It codes for CASSQVDIADTQYF.

The rearrangement uses TRBV6-6 and TRBJ1-2; perhaps TRBD1 as D (5 bases). The CDR3 runs 16 residues. Trimming took off 4 bases at V and 5 bases at J, with 20 bases between the two ends. Germline V gives CDR1 MNHNY, CDR2 SVGAGI (reference sequence). The DNA for the CDR3 is TGTGCCAGCAGTTCCAGAGGGGACGGAAGACCTTATGGCTACACCTTC. This codes for CASSSRGDGRPYGYTF.

This clonotype showed up many times. The chain carries TRBV11-2 and TRBJ1-6; 10 nucleotides match TRBD1. The CDR3 length is 17 residues. Germline-derived CDR1 and CDR2 are SGHAT and FQNNGV. V shed 2 bases, J shed 7 bases, and the junction held 8 bases outside the gene matches. The CDR3 sequence is CASSLTLPGQGNSPLHF. The CDR3, as DNA: TGTGCCAGCAGCTTAACCCTTCCGGGACAGGGGAATTCACCCCTCCACTTT.